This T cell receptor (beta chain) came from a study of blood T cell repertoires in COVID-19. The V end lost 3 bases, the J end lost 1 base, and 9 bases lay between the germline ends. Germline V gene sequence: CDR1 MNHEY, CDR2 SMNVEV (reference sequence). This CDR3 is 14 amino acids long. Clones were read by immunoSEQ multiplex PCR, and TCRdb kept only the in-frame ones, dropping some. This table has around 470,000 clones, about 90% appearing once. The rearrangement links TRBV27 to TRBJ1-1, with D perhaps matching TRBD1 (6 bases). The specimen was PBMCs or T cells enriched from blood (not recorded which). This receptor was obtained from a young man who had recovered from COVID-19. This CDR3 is CASSLGHPNTEAFF. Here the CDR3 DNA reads TGTGCCAGCAGTTTGGGACACCCGAACACTGAAGCTTTCTTT.